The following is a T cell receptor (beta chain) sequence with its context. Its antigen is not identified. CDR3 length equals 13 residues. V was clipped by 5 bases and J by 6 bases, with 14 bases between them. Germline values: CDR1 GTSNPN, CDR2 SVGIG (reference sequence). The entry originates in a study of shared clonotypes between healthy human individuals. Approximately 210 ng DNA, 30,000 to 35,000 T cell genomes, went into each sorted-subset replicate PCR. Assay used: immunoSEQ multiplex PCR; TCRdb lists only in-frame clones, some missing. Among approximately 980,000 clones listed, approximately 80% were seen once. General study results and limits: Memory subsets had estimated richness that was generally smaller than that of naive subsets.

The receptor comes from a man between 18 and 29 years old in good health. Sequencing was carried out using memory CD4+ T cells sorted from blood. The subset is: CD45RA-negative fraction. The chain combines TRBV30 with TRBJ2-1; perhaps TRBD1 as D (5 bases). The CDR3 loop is CAWGQGIPNEQFF. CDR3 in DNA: TGTGCCTGGGGGCAGGGAATCCCCAATGAGCAGTTCTTC.